This is a list of T cell receptor beta chains from one sample in a study of T cells in Graves' hyperthyroidism and ophthalmopathy. TCRdb recomputed calls from the multiplex PCR reads with MiXCR, one row per CDR3 protein. The data show roughly 550,000 distinct CDR3 sequences, around 16% seen once. Material: blood. These receptors originate from a woman under 40 with Graves' ophthalmopathy. Both conserved end residues are part of each CDR3. A D gene is named only where the DNA matches it firmly. Some rows have no size entry. The others give once, few or many, or a class for an expanded clone.

clone_size j_call d_call v_call cdr3_nt cdr3_aa
many TRBJ1-1 TRBD1 TRBV7-6 TGTGCCAGCAGCTTAACGAGGACAGGGAACACTGAAGCTTTCTTT CASSLTRTGNTEAFF
many TRBJ2-5 TRBD2 TRBV28 TGTGCCAGCAGTTTACCCTACCGGGCTAGCGGCGGGGAGACCCAGTACTTC CASSLPYRASGGETQYF
many TRBJ2-7 - TRBV7-2 TGTGCCAGCAGCTTCCAATCGGGACCTGGCTACGAGCAGTACTTC CASSFQSGPGYEQYF
few TRBJ1-5 - TRBV28 TGTGCCAGCAGTTGGGACTACAATCAGCCCCAGCATTTT CASSWDYNQPQHF
- TRBJ1-1 TRBD1 TRBV6-5 TGTGCCAGCAGTTACGCCCCGGGACAGTCGAACACTGAAGCTTTCTTT CASSYAPGQSNTEAFF
many TRBJ2-1 - TRBV11-3 TGTGCCAGCAGCTTGAGTGGGAGTTTAATTTGGAATGAGCAGTTCTTC CASSLSGSLIWNEQFF
many TRBJ2-7 - TRBV3-1 TGTGCCAGCAGCCGAATAAACGGAAACTACGAGCAGTACTTC CASSRINGNYEQYF
many TRBJ2-6 - TRBV6-1 TGTGCCAGCAGTGAATTTGCCAGGTGGTCGGCTGGGGCCAACGTCCTGACTTTC CASSEFARWSAGANVLTF
few TRBJ2-1 - TRBV24-1 TGTGCCATCAGTGATGCCGGGACTCCTTTCTCCTACAATGAGCAGTTCTTC CAISDAGTPFSYNEQFF
many TRBJ2-7 - TRBV3-1 TGTGCCAGCAGCCAAGCTTTCCTCTCCTACGAGCAGTACTTC CASSQAFLSYEQYF
many TRBJ2-7 - TRBV30 TGTGCCTGGACTTACCGTTCCTACGAGCAGTACTTC CAWTYRSYEQYF
many TRBJ1-5 - TRBV20-1 TGCAGTGCTAGAGTCGGGCTTTATAGCAATCAGCCCCAGCATTTT CSARVGLYSNQPQHF
few TRBJ2-2 - TRBV4-3 TGCGCCAGCAGCCAAGAGGGGGGCAGGGTGGCCGGGGAGCTGTTTTTT CASSQEGGRVAGELFF
many TRBJ2-3 - TRBV9 TGTGCCAGCAGCGTAGGCCCATTAAGAGCCACAGATACGCAGTATTTT CASSVGPLRATDTQYF
many TRBJ2-1 - TRBV7-9 TGTGCCAGCAGCCCGCGAGAAGGCTCCTCCTACAATGAGCAGTTCTTC CASSPREGSSYNEQFF
many TRBJ1-5 - TRBV7-2 TGTGCCAGCAGCTTAATGACGGCTCCGAATCAGCCCCAGCATTTT CASSLMTAPNQPQHF
- TRBJ2-5 - TRBV20-1 TGCAGTGCTAGCCCATCCGAAGGGCCTCAAGAGACCCAGTACTTC CSASPSEGPQETQYF
- TRBJ2-2 TRBD2 TRBV20-1 TGCAGTGCTTCCCGACTAGCGGGAGCCGCCGGGGAGCTGTTTTTT CSASRLAGAAGELFF
few TRBJ1-5 TRBD1 TRBV19 TGTGCCAGTAGTATACGGGACAGGGTCAATCAGCCCCAGCATTTT CASSIRDRVNQPQHF
many TRBJ2-7 TRBD2 TRBV20-1 TGCAGTGCTTCCATTGGGGTAGCGGGCCCAGCCACTCCCTACGAGCAGTACTTC CSASIGVAGPATPYEQYF
- TRBJ2-1 TRBD2 TRBV19 TGTGCCAGTAGAGCCCCCTCAGGGTCGCGGGGGGGCGGCTCCTACAATGAGCAGTTCTTC CASRAPSGSRGGGSYNEQFF
many TRBJ2-2 TRBD1 TRBV5-1 TGCGCCAGCACGGACAGGGGGCAAGGCGGGGAGCTGTTTTTT CASTDRGQGGELFF
few TRBJ1-1 - TRBV4-3 TGCGCCAGCAGCCAAGATCTGATGAACACTGAAGCTTTCTTT CASSQDLMNTEAFF
- TRBJ2-2 TRBD2 TRBV9 TGTGCCCCCCGGTCTAGCGGGATGACCACCGGGGAGCTGTTTTTT CAPRSSGMTTGELFF
few TRBJ2-1 TRBD1 TRBV20-1 TGCAGTGCTAATTCTCGGACAGGAAGCTCCTACAATGAGCAGTTCTTC CSANSRTGSSYNEQFF
many TRBJ1-4 - TRBV7-2 TGTGCCAGCAGCCCAAGATTAGCCGAAAAACTGTTTTTT CASSPRLAEKLFF
few TRBJ2-3 - TRBV28 TGTGCCAGCAGTTCCCCCGGGAGCGATAACGATACGCAGTATTTT CASSSPGSDNDTQYF
- TRBJ2-1 - TRBV20-1 TGCAGTGTAAACGGGGACAATGAGCAGTTCTTC CSVNGDNEQFF
many TRBJ2-3 TRBD2 TRBV7-2 TGTGCCAGCGCCCTAGCGGGGATAAGCACAGATACGCAGTATTTT CASALAGISTDTQYF